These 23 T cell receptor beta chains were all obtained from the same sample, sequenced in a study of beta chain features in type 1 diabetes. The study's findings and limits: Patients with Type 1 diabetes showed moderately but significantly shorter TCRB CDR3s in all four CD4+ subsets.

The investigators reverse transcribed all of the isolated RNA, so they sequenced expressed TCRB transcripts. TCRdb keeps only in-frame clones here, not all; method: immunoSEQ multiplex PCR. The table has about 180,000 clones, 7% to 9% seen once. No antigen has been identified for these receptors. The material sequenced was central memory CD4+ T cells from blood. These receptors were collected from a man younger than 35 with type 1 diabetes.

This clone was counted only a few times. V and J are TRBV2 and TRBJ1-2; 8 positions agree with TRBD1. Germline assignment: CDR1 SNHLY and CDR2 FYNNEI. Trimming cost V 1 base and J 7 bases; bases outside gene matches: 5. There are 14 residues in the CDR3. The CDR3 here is CASSEGRGRGGYTF. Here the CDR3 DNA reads TGTGCCAGCAGTGAAGGCAGGGGGCGAGGTGGCTACACCTTC.

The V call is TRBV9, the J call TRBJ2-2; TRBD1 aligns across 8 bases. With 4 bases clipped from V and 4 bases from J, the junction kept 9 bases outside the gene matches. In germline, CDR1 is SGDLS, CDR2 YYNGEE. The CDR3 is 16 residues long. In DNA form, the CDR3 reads TGTGCCAGCAGCCTTCGGACAGGGATGAGCACCGGGGAGCTGTTTTTT. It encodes CASSLRTGMSTGELFF.

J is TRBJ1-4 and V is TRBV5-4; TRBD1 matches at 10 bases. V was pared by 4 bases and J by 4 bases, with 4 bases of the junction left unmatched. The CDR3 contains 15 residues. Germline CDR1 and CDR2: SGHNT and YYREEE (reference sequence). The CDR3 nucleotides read TGTGCCAGCAGCGCCAGGACAGGGGGTAATGAAAAACTGTTTTTT. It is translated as CASSARTGGNEKLFF.

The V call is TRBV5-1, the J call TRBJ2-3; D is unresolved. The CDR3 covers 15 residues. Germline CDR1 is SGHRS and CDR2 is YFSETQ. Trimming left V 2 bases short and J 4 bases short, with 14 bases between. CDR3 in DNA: TGCGCCAGCAGCTTTGTCGCCGCGGAGTCAGATACGCAGTATTTT. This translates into CASSFVAAESDTQYF.

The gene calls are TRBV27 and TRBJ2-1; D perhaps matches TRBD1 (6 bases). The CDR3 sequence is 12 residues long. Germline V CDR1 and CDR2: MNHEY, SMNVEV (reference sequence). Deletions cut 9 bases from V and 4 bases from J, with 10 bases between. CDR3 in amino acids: CASARGYNEQFF. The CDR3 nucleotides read TGTGCCAGTGCTAGGGGGTACAATGAGCAGTTCTTC.

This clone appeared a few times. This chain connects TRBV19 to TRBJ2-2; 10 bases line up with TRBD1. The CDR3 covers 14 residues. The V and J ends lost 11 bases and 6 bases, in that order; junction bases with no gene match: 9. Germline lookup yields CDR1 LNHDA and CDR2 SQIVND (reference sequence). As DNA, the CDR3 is TGTGCCGGGGGACCGGGACAGGGGCCCGGGGAGCTGTTTTTT. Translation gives CAGGPGQGPGELFF.

The CDR3 reads CASSVGASDVADTQYF. The CDR3 DNA reads TGTGCCAGCAGCGTAGGAGCTAGCGACGTGGCAGATACGCAGTATTTT. This chain links TRBV9 with TRBJ2-3; possible D gene TRBD2, 6 bases. The germline CDR1 and CDR2 sequences are SGDLS and YYNGEE. Trimming left V 0 bases short and J 4 bases short, with 15 bases between. The CDR3 extends over 16 amino acids.

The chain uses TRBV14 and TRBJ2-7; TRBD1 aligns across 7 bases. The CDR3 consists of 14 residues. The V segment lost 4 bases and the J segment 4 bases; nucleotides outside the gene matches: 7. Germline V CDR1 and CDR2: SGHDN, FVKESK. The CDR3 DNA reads TGTGCCAGCAGCCCGCCGGGACAGTTGTACGAGCAGTACTTC. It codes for CASSPPGQLYEQYF.

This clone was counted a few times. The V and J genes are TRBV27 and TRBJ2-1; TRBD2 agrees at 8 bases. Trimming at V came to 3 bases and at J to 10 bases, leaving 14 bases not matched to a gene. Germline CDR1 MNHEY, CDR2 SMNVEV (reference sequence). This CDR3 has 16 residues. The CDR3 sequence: CASSFGIGSGIREQFF. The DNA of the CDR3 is TGTGCCAGCAGTTTTGGGATAGGTAGCGGGATAAGGGAGCAGTTCTTC.

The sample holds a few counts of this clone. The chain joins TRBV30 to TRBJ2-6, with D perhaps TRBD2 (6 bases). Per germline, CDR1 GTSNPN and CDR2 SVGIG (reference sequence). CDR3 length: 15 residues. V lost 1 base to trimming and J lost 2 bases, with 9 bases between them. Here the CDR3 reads CAWSGLGTGANVLTF. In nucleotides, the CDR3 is TGTGCCTGGAGTGGACTAGGGACTGGGGCCAACGTCCTGACTTTC.

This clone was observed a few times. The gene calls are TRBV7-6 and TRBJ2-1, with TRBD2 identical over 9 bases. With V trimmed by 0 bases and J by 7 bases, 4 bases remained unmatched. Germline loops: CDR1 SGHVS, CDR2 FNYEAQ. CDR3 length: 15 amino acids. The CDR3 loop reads CASSLAAGGRNEQFF. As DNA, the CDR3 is TGTGCCAGCAGCTTAGCGGCGGGAGGGCGGAATGAGCAGTTCTTC.

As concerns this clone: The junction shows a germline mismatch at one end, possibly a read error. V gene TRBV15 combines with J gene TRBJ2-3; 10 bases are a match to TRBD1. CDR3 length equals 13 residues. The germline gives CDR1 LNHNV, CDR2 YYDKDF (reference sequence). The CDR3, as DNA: TGTGCCACCAGCCCATCCGGGACAGGGGATGCGCTTTTT. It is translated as CATSPSGTGDALF.

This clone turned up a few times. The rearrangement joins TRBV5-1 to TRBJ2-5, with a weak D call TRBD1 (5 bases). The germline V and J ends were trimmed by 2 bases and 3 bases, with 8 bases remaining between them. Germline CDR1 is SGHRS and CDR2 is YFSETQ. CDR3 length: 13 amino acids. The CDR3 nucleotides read TGCGCCAGCAGCTTATTGACAGAAGAGACCCAGTACTTC. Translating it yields CASSLLTEETQYF.

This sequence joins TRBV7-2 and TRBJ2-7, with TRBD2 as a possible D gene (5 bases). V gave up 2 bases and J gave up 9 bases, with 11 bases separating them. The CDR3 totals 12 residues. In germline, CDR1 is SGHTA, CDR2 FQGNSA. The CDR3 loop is CASSLSEGRQYF. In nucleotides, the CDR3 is TGTGCCAGCAGCTTATCGGAAGGGAGGCAGTACTTC.

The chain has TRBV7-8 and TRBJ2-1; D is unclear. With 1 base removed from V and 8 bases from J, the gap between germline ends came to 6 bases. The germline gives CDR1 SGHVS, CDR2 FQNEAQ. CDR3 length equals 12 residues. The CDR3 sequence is CASSLGHDEQFF. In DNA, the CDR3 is TGTGCCAGCAGCTTAGGACACGATGAGCAGTTCTTC.

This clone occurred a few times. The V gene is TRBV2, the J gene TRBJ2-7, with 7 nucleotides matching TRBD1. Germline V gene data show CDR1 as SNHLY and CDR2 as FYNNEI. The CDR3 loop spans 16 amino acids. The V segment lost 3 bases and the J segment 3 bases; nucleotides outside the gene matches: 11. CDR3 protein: CASSDPGQPTGYEQYF. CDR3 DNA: TGTGCCAGCAGTGACCCGGGACAGCCGACGGGCTACGAGCAGTACTTC.

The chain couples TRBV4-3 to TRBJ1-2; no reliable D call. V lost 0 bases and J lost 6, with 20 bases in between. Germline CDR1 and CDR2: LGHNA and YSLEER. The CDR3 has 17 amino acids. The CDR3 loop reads CASSQETHRGGGDGYTF. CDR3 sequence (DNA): TGCGCCAGCAGCCAAGAAACTCATCGGGGAGGCGGTGATGGCTACACCTTC.

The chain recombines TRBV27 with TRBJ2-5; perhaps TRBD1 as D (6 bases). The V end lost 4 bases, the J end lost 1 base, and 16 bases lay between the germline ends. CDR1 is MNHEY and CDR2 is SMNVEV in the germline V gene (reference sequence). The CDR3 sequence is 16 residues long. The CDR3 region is CASSSLRQGTQETQYF. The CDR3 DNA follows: TGTGCCAGCAGTTCTCTTCGCCAGGGGACCCAAGAGACCCAGTACTTC.

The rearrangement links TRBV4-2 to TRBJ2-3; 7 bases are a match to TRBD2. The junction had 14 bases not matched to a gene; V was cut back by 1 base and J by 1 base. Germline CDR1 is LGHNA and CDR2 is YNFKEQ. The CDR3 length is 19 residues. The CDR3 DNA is TGTGCCAGCAGCCAAGGCAGTCTAGCGGTGGCATATGGCACAGATACGCAGTATTTT. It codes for CASSQGSLAVAYGTDTQYF.

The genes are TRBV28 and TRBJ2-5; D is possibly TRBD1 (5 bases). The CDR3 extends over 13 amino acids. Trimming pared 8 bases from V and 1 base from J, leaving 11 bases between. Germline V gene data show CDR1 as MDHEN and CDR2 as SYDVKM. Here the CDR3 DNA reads TGTGCCAGCTGCGACAGCTCCCAAGAGACCCAGTACTTC. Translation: CASCDSSQETQYF.

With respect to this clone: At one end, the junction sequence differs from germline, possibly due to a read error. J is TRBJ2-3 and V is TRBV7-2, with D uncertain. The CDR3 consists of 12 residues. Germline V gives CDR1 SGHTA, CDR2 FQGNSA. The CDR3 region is CASRLVTDTQYF. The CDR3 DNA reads TGTGCCAGCCGCTTAGTAACAGATACGCAGTATTTT.

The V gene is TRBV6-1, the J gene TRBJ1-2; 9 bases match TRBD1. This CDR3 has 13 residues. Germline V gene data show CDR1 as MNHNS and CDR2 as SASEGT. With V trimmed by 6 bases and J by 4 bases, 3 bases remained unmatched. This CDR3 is CASRGTGTYGYTF. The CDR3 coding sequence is TGTGCCAGCAGGGGGACAGGGACCTATGGCTACACCTTC.

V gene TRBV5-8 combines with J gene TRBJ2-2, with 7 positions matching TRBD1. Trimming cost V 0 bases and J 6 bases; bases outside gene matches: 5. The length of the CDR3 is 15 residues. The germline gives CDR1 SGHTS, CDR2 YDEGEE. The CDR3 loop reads CASSLGQGWSGELFF. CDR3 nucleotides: TGTGCCAGCAGCTTGGGACAGGGATGGTCCGGGGAGCTGTTTTTT.